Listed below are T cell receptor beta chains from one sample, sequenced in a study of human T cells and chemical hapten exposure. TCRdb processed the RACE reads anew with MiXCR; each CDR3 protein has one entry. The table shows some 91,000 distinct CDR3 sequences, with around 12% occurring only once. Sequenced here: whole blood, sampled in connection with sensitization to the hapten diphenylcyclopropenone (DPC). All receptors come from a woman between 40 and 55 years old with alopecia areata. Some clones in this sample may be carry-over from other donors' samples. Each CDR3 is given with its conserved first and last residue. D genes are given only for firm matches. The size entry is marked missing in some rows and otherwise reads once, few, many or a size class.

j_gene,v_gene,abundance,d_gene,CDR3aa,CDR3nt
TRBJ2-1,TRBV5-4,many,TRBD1,CASSYGQGIDEQFF,TGTGCCAGCAGCTACGGACAGGGTATCGATGAGCAGTTCTTC
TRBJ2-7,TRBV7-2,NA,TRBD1,CASSLAPGQYEQYF,TGTGCCAGCAGCTTAGCGCCGGGACAGTACGAGCAGTACTTC
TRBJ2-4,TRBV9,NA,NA,CASSSGFAVGDIQYF,TGTGCCAGCAGCTCAGGCTTCGCGGTGGGGGACATTCAGTACTTC
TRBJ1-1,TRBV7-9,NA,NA,CASSLGDTWMNTEAFF,TGTGCCAGCAGCTTAGGGGACACCTGGATGAACACTGAAGCTTTCTTT
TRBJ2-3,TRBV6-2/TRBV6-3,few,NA,CASSYSLLSSPRADTQYF,TGTGCCAGCAGCTACTCTCTCCTGTCCTCACCTCGGGCAGATACGCAGTATTTT
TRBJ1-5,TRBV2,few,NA,CASSAGTENQPQHF,TGTGCCAGCAGTGCCGGAACGGAAAATCAGCCCCAGCATTTT
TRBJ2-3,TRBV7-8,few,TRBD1,CASSHRRDSRTDTQYF,TGTGCCAGCAGCCACAGACGGGACAGCCGCACAGATACGCAGTATTTT
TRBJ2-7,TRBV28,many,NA,CASSLTGYEQYF,TGTGCCAGCAGTTTAACGGGGTACGAGCAGTACTTC
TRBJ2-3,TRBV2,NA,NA,CASEKGDLRIPTDTQYF,TGTGCCAGCGAGAAAGGGGACTTACGAATCCCCACAGATACGCAGTATTTT
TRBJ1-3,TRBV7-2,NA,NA,CASSFSLPPGNTIYF,TGTGCCAGCAGCTTTAGCCTCCCGCCTGGAAACACCATATATTTT
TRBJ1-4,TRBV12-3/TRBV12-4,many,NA,CASSRDTGEKLFF,TGTGCCAGCAGTCGAGATACGGGAGAAAAACTGTTTTTT
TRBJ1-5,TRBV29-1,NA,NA,CSAVGPNQPQHF,TGCAGCGCCGTCGGGCCCAATCAGCCCCAGCATTTT
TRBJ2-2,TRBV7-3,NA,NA,CASSSIGGELFF,TGTGCCAGCAGTTCTATAGGCGGGGAGCTGTTTTTT
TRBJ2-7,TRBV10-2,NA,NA,CASSGTLSNYEQYF,TGCGCCAGCAGTGGGACTCTGTCTAATTACGAGCAGTACTTC
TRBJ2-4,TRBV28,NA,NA,CASRDSQNIQYF,TGTGCCAGCCGGGACTCCCAAAACATTCAGTACTTC
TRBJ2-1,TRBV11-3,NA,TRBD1,CASSARTGDDEQFF,TGTGCCAGCAGCGCGCGGACAGGGGACGATGAGCAGTTCTTC
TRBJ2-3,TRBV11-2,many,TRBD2,CASLAGGSDTQYF,TGTGCCAGCCTAGCGGGAGGATCAGATACGCAGTATTTT
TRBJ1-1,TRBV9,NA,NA,CASGRTQALNTEAFF,TGTGCCAGTGGAAGGACGCAGGCATTGAACACTGAAGCTTTCTTT
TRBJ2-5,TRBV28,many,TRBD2,CASSFYSGETQETQYF,TGTGCCAGCAGTTTTTATAGCGGGGAAACCCAAGAGACCCAGTACTTC
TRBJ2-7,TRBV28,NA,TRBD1,CASSSRRGTGTYEQYF,TGTGCCAGCAGTTCACGGAGAGGGACAGGGACCTACGAGCAGTACTTC
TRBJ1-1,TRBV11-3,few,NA,CASSVEGQLNTEAFF,TGTGCCAGCAGCGTCGAAGGACAGCTAAACACTGAAGCTTTCTTT
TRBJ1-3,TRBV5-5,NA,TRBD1,CASSMTGAVGNTIYF,TGTGCCAGCAGCATGACAGGGGCGGTTGGAAACACCATATATTTT
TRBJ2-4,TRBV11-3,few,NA,CASSNGLDDIQYF,TGTGCCAGCAGCAACGGATTGGACGACATTCAGTACTTC
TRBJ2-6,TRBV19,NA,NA,CAFTPGGLVLTF,TGTGCCTTTACCCCCGGGGGCCTGGTCCTGACTTTC